A selection of T cell receptor beta chains follows, all from one sample in a study of blood T cell repertoires in COVID-19. TCRdb's copy holds only in-frame clones and misses some; the assay was immunoSEQ multiplex PCR. The top ten clones hold about 0.8% of a sample with 200,000 to 300,000 clones, 80% to 95% of them seen once. The sequenced material came from peripheral blood. Receptors were obtained from a man younger than 45 with COVID-19, enrolled during active disease. CDR3s include the opening cysteine and the closing phenylalanine or tryptophan. A D gene is named only where the DNA matches it firmly. Clone size is not always given. Where it is, it says once, few, many or a class for expanded clones.

>-|TRBJ1-2|TRBV6-1|13|-
TGTGCCAGCAGTGAAAGGGAGGACGGTGGCTACACCTTC
CASSEREDGGYTF
>TRBD2|TRBJ2-7|TRBV7-6|19|once
TGTGCCAGCAGCTTAGCCGATGGGCGGGGGGCAGTATTTGTTGGCGAGCAGTACTTC
CASSLADGRGAVFVGEQYF
>-|TRBJ1-1|TRBV6-5|15|-
TGTGCCAGCAGTTACATTCCAAGATCGGGCACTGAAGCTTTCTTT
CASSYIPRSGTEAFF
>-|TRBJ1-3|TRBV3-1/TRBV3-2|14|-
TGTGCCAGCAGCCAAGATTCGAGGGTTGGAGCCATATATTTT
CASSQDSRVGAIYF
>-|TRBJ2-5|TRBV9|16|-
TGTGCCAGCAGCGGAACCTTCAGTGGGGCCGGGGAGACCCAGTACTTC
CASSGTFSGAGETQYF
>-|TRBJ2-5|TRBV5-1|14|-
TGCGCCAGCAGCCCAGGGGTACTCCAAGAGACCCAGTACTTC
CASSPGVLQETQYF
>TRBD2|TRBJ2-3|TRBV28|16|-
TGTGCCAGCAGTACTCAAGAGCGGGGGGGCACAGATACGCAGTATTTT
CASSTQERGGTDTQYF
>-|TRBJ2-3|TRBV2|15|-
TGTGCCAGCAAACTGGGGGCGCGGTCCACAGATACGCAGTATTTT
CASKLGARSTDTQYF
>TRBD2|TRBJ2-3|TRBV7-2|14|-
TGTGCCAGCGAGCGGGGGTTCATCACAGATACGCAGTATTTT
CASERGFITDTQYF
>TRBD1|TRBJ2-3|TRBV5-1|15|-
TGCGCCAGCAGCTTTCAGGGGGCAATTTCAGATACGCAGTATTTT
CASSFQGAISDTQYF
>TRBD1|TRBJ2-3|TRBV5-6|17|-
TGTGCCAGCAGCTTGGCTTCTGTAGGGGGCCGCACAGATACGCAGTATTTT
CASSLASVGGRTDTQYF
>TRBD1|TRBJ2-7|TRBV27|16|-
TGTGCCAGCATATCGTCGGGACAGTCAAACTCCTACGAGCAGTACTTC
CASISSGQSNSYEQYF
>TRBD1|TRBJ1-1|TRBV5-1|16|-
TGCGCCAGCAGGGAAACTTACAGGGGGACGAACACTGAAGCTTTCTTT
CASRETYRGTNTEAFF
>-|TRBJ1-6|TRBV11-2|14|-
TGTGCCAGCAGCTTAGAAACGGGATGTTCACCCCTCCACTTT
CASSLETGCSPLHF
>TRBD2|TRBJ2-1|TRBV25-1|14|-
TGTGCCAGCAGTGACAGCGGGGGACTGCCCTTCCAGTTCTTC
CASSDSGGLPFQFF
>-|TRBJ2-3|TRBV13|16|-
TGTGCCAGCAGTTTGGCTAGGGCGGGGTACACAGATACGCAGTATTTT
CASSLARAGYTDTQYF
>-|TRBJ2-2|TRBV2|16|-
TGTGCCAGCAGTGACCCCAACAGGGCCGACGCCGGGGAGCTGTTTTTT
CASSDPNRADAGELFF
>TRBD1|TRBJ1-4|TRBV6-5|15|-
TGTGCCAGCAGAAGCGACAGGGGTGGAGTTGAAAAACTGTTTTTT
CASRSDRGGVEKLFF
>TRBD1|TRBJ1-5|TRBV6-6|12|-
TGTGCCAGCAGTCAGGACAGGGAGCCCCAGCATTTT
CASSQDREPQHF
>TRBD1|TRBJ1-3|TRBV2|14|-
TGTGCCAGCAGTACCGGGACAGGGGGAAACACCATATATTTT
CASSTGTGGNTIYF
>TRBD1|TRBJ1-6|TRBV7-2|15|once
TGTGCCAGCAGCGTATGGACAGGAGGGGATTCACCCCTCCACTTT
CASSVWTGGDSPLHF
>TRBD1|TRBJ1-1|TRBV7-9|14|once
TGTGCCAGCAGCTTGACAGGGAGACGGACTGAAGCTTTCTTT
CASSLTGRRTEAFF
>-|TRBJ2-7|TRBV5-4|15|-
TGTGCCAGCAGCTTATCTGGCGGGGCTTACTACGAGCAGTACTTC
CASSLSGGAYYEQYF
>-|TRBJ2-1|TRBV5-1|17|once
TGCGCCAGCAGCTTGGACGTCGGACAGCCGAATTACAATGAGCAGTTCTTC
CASSLDVGQPNYNEQFF
>-|TRBJ1-2|TRBV29-1|19|-
TGCAGCGTTGAAGATCTATTGAGGGCCAGGGGCTCATCCAACTATGGCTACACCTTC
CSVEDLLRARGSSNYGYTF
>-|TRBJ1-5|TRBV10-1|13|-
TGCGCCAGCAGTGAGAACTTCCATCAGCCCCAGCATTTT
CASSENFHQPQHF
>-|TRBJ2-5|TRBV2|15|-
TGTGCCAGCTTGGTTTTGGGGCTAATCCAAGAGACCCAGTACTTC
CASLVLGLIQETQYF
>TRBD1|TRBJ1-5|TRBV5-3|18|-
TGTGCCAGAAGCGTCGGGGACAGCAACCCATATAGCAATCAGCCCCAGCATTTT
CARSVGDSNPYSNQPQHF
>TRBD1|TRBJ1-1|TRBV29-1|14|-
TGCAGTACAGGGGGGACAGGGGCAGGCACTGAAGCTTTCTTT
CSTGGTGAGTEAFF
>-|TRBJ2-3|TRBV5-6|13|-
TGTGCCAGCAGCTGGGCGGGGCGAGATACGCAGTATTTT
CASSWAGRDTQYF
>-|TRBJ1-1|TRBV19|16|once
TGTGCCAGTAGTCTACGCGCTGACAGTCCCAACACTGAAGCTTTCTTT
CASSLRADSPNTEAFF
>-|TRBJ1-6|TRBV18|16|-
TGTGCCAGCTCACCTGCTTCTAAGGGGGGGGATTCACCCCTCCACTTT
CASSPASKGGDSPLHF
>TRBD1|TRBJ1-4|TRBV5-1|15|once
TGCGCCAGCAGCCCGAGGGACAGGGTTAATGAAAAACTGTTTTTT
CASSPRDRVNEKLFF
>TRBD2|TRBJ2-2|TRBV3-1/TRBV3-2|18|once
TGTGCCAGCAGCCAAGTTTTTAGCGGGGGGACGAACACCGGGGAGCTGTTTTTT
CASSQVFSGGTNTGELFF
>-|TRBJ1-1|TRBV6-5|14|-
TGTGCCAGCAGGATGGAGGGGTTGAACACTGAAGCTTTCTTT
CASRMEGLNTEAFF
>-|TRBJ2-7|TRBV4-1|15|-
TGCGCCAGCAGCCAAGCTCGCAGGGTGGAGCACGAGCAGTACTTC
CASSQARRVEHEQYF
>-|TRBJ2-1|TRBV12-3/TRBV12-4|11|once
TGTGCCAGCAGTCGAGACAATGAGCAGTTCTTC
CASSRDNEQFF
>TRBD2|TRBJ2-7|TRBV10-3|16|-
TGTGCCATCAGGGAAGGTGGACTAGCGGAATCCTACGAGCAGTACTTC
CAIREGGLAESYEQYF
>-|TRBJ1-6|TRBV2|11|-
TGTGCCAGCAATATTAATTCACCCCTCCACTTT
CASNINSPLHF
>TRBD1|TRBJ1-2|TRBV30|13|-
TGTGCCTCCCACACGGGACAGGGGACTGGCTACACCTTC
CASHTGQGTGYTF
>-|TRBJ1-2|TRBV6-1|17|-
TGTGCCAGCAGTGAAGCTACCTATGGCCTTACGGGGTATGGCTACACCTTC
CASSEATYGLTGYGYTF
>-|TRBJ1-4|TRBV5-4|14|-
TGTGCCAGCAGCTTGGGCAACATTGGTGAAAAACTGTTTTTT
CASSLGNIGEKLFF
>TRBD2|TRBJ2-3|TRBV7-2|16|once
TGTGCCAGCAGCTCACGGACTAGCGGGGGACTAGATACGCAGTATTTT
CASSSRTSGGLDTQYF